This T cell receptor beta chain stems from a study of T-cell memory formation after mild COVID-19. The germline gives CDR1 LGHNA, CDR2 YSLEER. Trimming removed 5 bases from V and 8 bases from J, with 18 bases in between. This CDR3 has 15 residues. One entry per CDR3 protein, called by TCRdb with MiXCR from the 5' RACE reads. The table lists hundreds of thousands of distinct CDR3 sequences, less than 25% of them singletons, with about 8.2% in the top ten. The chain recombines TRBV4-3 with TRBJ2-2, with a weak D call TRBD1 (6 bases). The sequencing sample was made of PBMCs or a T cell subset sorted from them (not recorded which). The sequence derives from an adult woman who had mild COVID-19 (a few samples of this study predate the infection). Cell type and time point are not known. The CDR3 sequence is CASSGPGVSSGELFF. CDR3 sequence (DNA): TGCGCCAGCAGCGGCCCAGGGGTTTCATCGGGGGAGCTGTTTTTT.